These 2 T cell receptor beta chains came from one sample sequenced in a study of T-cell memory formation after mild COVID-19. TCRdb ran MiXCR on the 5' RACE reads and lists one entry per CDR3 protein. Of some 30,000 distinct CDR3 sequences listed, approximately 7.4% are singletons. Specimen: PBMCs or a T cell subset sorted from them (not recorded which). Receptors originate from an adult woman who had mild COVID-19 (a few samples of this study predate the infection). Cell type and time point are not known.

This clonotype was seen a few times. V is TRBV4-3 and J is TRBJ2-7; no clear D gene. The CDR3 contains 13 residues. Per germline, CDR1 LGHNA and CDR2 YSLEER. With 6 bases removed from V and 4 bases from J, the gap between germline ends came to 13 bases. Here the CDR3 reads CASRSRVEYEQYF. The CDR3 bases are TGCGCCAGCAGGTCCAGAGTCGAGTACGAGCAGTACTTC.

This clonotype was counted at least ten times. V gene TRBV20-1 combines with J gene TRBJ1-2, with D maybe TRBD1 (5 bases). Germline CDR1 reads DFQATT; CDR2 reads SNEGSKA (reference sequence). The CDR3 covers 14 residues. The V and J ends lost 5 bases and 2 bases respectively, with 15 bases between them. Here the CDR3 reads CSAGAGGKNYGYTF. The CDR3 region has the DNA TGCAGTGCTGGGGCGGGCGGGAAGAACTATGGCTACACCTTC.